This paragraph covers one T cell receptor (beta chain) sequence. Sequencing used immunoSEQ multiplex PCR; TCRdb keeps in-frame clones, though not all of them. Among more than 1 million clones listed, roughly 74% were seen once. The data originate from a study of shared clonotypes between healthy human individuals. The sequencing sample was made of memory CD4+ T cells from PBMCs. Subset meaning: CD45RA-negative fraction. This clonotype was obtained from a man between 18 and 35 years old in good health. Some clones in this sample may be carry-over from other donors' samples.

DNA of the CDR3: TGTGCCAGCAGGCCCCAGGGGCGGACTGGGGACGAGCAGTACTTC. Translating gives CASRPQGRTGDEQYF. V is TRBV6-5 and J is TRBJ2-7, with D possibly TRBD1 on 6 matching bases. The germline V and J ends were trimmed by 6 bases and 5 bases, with 20 bases remaining between them. This CDR3 is built from 15 residues. Germline CDR1 is MNHEY and CDR2 is SVGAGI.